Included here is one T cell receptor (beta chain) sequence, with context. As yet, its antigen is unknown. The data derive from a study of OX40 agonist ivuxolimab in advanced cancers. Profiled with immunoSEQ multiplex PCR; TCRdb holds only in-frame clones, not every one. The repertoire consists of approximately 100,000 clones, with around 85% occurring once and the leading ten covering 0.5%. Excluded were patients having autoimmune disease history or systemic immunosuppression. Study-wide points: Specificity for antigen went undetermined in the expanded peripheral T cells. On average, CD8+ T cells showed a greater number of expanded clones than CD4+.

Trimming cost V 5 bases and J 5 bases, with 13 bases left between them. Germline values: CDR1 LNHDA, CDR2 SQIVND (reference sequence). The CDR3 spans 14 residues. The sequencing used CD4+ or CD8+ T cells sorted from blood, collected in a trial of the OX40 agonist ivuxolimab. The chain carries TRBV19 and TRBJ1-5; TRBD1 might be the D (6 bases). The origin of this receptor is an adult with an advanced solid tumor such as melanoma, head and neck, liver or kidney cancer. CDR3 in amino acids: CASSSDSYDQPQHF. The CDR3 DNA reads TGTGCCAGTAGTTCGGACAGCTATGATCAGCCCCAGCATTTT.